This T cell receptor beta chain was sequenced in a study of T cells in lung cancer brain metastases. In the study overall: A median roughly 380 days separated primary and brain metastasis sampling. Findings of the study overall: Brain metastasis T cell infiltration was not adjusted for preoperative corticosteroid effects.

Details on this clone: Its target is not known.

Genomic DNA input was roughly 2 to 5 ug, equal within pairs. The assay was immunoSEQ multiplex PCR, and TCRdb's table has in-frame clones only and misses some. The sample has some 2,500 clones, about 90% seen once. The specimen sequenced was tumor tissue from the primary lung tumor. This TCR derives from a man aged 70 or older with non-small cell lung cancer.

CDR3 sequence: CSAHLDTQYF. The CDR3 DNA follows: TGCAGTGCGCACCTCGATACGCAGTATTTT. The chain has TRBV20-1 and TRBJ2-3; D call uncertain. CDR1 and CDR2 from the germline V gene are DFQATT and SNEGSKA (reference sequence). The CDR3 loop spans 10 amino acids. The ends were cut back, 6 bases at V and 6 bases at J, with 7 bases in the middle.